This passage covers 20 T cell receptor beta chains from one sample sequenced in a study of identical twins. One entry per CDR3 protein, called by TCRdb with MiXCR from the 5' RACE reads. The table has more than 1.5 million distinct CDR3 sequences, more than 30% seen once; the top ten hold over 0.25%. Sequencing was performed on cord blood. The origin of the receptors is a newborn girl in good health.

This clonotype came up a few times. A junction end diverges from the germline sequence, so it may reflect a read error. The CDR3 here is CASSEDLLREPQETQYF. As DNA, the CDR3 is TGTGCCAGCAGCGAAGACCTCCTCAGAGAACCTCAGGAGACCCAGTACTTC. This sequence joins TRBV14 and TRBJ2-5; no definite D call. The CDR3 length is 17 residues. The germline V gene encodes CDR1 SGHDN and CDR2 FVKESK.

With regard to this clonotype: At one end the junction does not follow the germline gene, possibly because of a read error. The chain recombines TRBV5-6 with TRBJ2-1, with 10 bases identical to TRBD2. In germline, CDR1 is SGHDT, CDR2 YYEEEE. The length of the CDR3 is 13 residues. The CDR3 bases are TGCGCCAGCATTCGGACTAGCGGTAATGAGCAGTTCTTC. Its translation: CASIRTSGNEQFF.

This clonotype was detected many times. The chain uses TRBV15 and TRBJ1-6; no definite D call. The CDR3 contains 18 residues. Per the germline V gene, CDR1 is LNHNV and CDR2 is YYDKDF (reference sequence). The V and J ends lost 0 bases and 7 bases respectively, with 19 bases between them. The CDR3 DNA sequence: TGTGCCACCAGCAGAGATCGAGCAGGCAGACTTCAAAATTCACCCCTCCACTTT. It is translated as CATSRDRAGRLQNSPLHF.

The chain employs TRBV6-2 or TRBV6-3 and TRBJ2-7; a weak D match, TRBD2 (5 bases). Deletions cut 4 bases from V and 2 bases from J, with 15 bases between. Germline-derived CDR1 and CDR2 are MNHEY and SVGEGT. The CDR3 runs to 15 residues. The CDR3 bases are TGTGCCAGCAGTTTTTTCGGGGTTCTGACCTACGAGCAGTACTTC. Encoded protein: CASSFFGVLTYEQYF.

This clonotype was seen a few times. This sequence joins TRBV12-3 or TRBV12-4 and TRBJ1-1; D perhaps matches TRBD1 (5 bases). The CDR3 is made up of 13 amino acids. Trimming took 0 bases from V and 10 from J, leaving 12 bases between them. The CDR3, as DNA: TGTGCCAGCAGTTTAGCCCAGGGCACCGGAGCTTTCTTT. It yields the protein CASSLAQGTGAFF.

This sequence joins TRBV6-5 and TRBJ1-1; D gene ambiguous. Trimming stripped 0 bases from V and 10 bases from J, with 12 bases between. Germline CDR1 reads MNHEY; CDR2 reads SVGAGI. The CDR3 is 13 residues long. The CDR3: CASSYSARWGAFF. CDR3 DNA sequence: TGTGCCAGCAGTTACTCCGCCCGATGGGGAGCTTTCTTT.

This clonotype has only one observation. V usage is TRBV20-1 and J usage is TRBJ2-5, with TRBD2 matching over 7 bases. Germline CDR1 and CDR2: DFQATT and SNEGSKA (reference sequence). The CDR3 is 13 residues long. The V and J ends lost 3 bases and 3 bases, in that order; junction bases with no gene match: 4. CDR3 nucleotide sequence: TGCAGTGCTAGGATGCGGGGGAAAGAGACCCAGTACTTC. This gives the protein CSARMRGKETQYF.

The chain couples TRBV14 to TRBJ2-1, with 7 bases lining up with TRBD2. With the DNA end fitting TRBJ2-7 better, the J assignment may be wrong. CDR3 length equals 16 residues. CDR1 and CDR2 (germline): SGHDN, FVKESK. This CDR3 is CASRPRASGIYNEQYF. The CDR3 DNA follows: TGTGCCAGCAGACCTCGGGCTAGCGGAATCTACAATGAGCAGTACTTC.

The chain links TRBV27 to TRBJ1-2; tentative D call: TRBD1 (5 bases). The germline V and J ends were trimmed by 5 bases and 5 bases, with 21 bases remaining between them. Per germline, CDR1 MNHEY and CDR2 SMNVEV (reference sequence). CDR3 length equals 16 residues. In DNA form, the CDR3 reads TGTGCCAGCAGTCCCAGGGATATGCGGACGGGATATGGCTACACCTTC. Encoded protein: CASSPRDMRTGYGYTF.

With respect to this clonotype: An end of the junction does not agree with germline; a read error may underlie this. This chain connects TRBV27 to TRBJ2-7; 7 bases line up with TRBD2. Germline CDR1 is MNHEY and CDR2 is SMNVEV (reference sequence). The CDR3 contains 15 residues. CDR3 residues: CAGSLVGGSVYEQYF. The CDR3 coding sequence is TGTGCCGGCAGTTTAGTTGGCGGGAGCGTTTACGAGCAGTACTTC.

The chain joins TRBV12-3 or TRBV12-4 to TRBJ1-5; D is ambiguous. The CDR3 runs to 12 residues. Trimming took 1 base from V and 8 from J, leaving 6 bases between them. Here the CDR3 DNA reads TGTGCCAGCAGTTTAGTGGGGAAGCCCCAGCATTTT. This encodes CASSLVGKPQHF.

In DNA, the CDR3 is TGTGCCAGCAGTGAACCCTCAGGGGATCTCTATGGCTACACCTTC. It codes for CASSEPSGDLYGYTF. The J gene is TRBJ1-2, the V gene TRBV2, with a possible D match to TRBD1 (6 bases). The V and J ends lost 2 bases and 4 bases respectively, with 14 bases between them. CDR1 is SNHLY and CDR2 is FYNNEI in the germline V gene. The CDR3 is 15 amino acids.

This clonotype was observed a handful of times. The CDR3 region has the DNA TGCGCCAGCAGCTTTATACCGACTAGCGGGAGGGCCCACTACGAGCAGTACTTC. Its translation: CASSFIPTSGRAHYEQYF. The V gene is TRBV5-1, the J gene TRBJ2-4; 14 nucleotides agree with TRBD2. Near its end, the DNA agrees better with TRBJ2-7, so the J call may be wrong. Per the germline V gene, CDR1 is SGHRS and CDR2 is YFSETQ. CDR3 length: 18 amino acids.

In the case of this clonotype: An end of the junction differs from the germline gene, which may be a read error. For the CDR3, the DNA is TGTGCCGGCAGTTTAGCGTCGCAGCGAACCTACGAGCAGTACTTC. Encoded protein: CAGSLASQRTYEQYF. V is TRBV27 and J is TRBJ2-7, with D possibly TRBD2 on 5 matching bases. This CDR3 is built from 15 residues. CDR1 and CDR2 (germline): MNHEY, SMNVEV (reference sequence).

This clonotype was seen only a few times. This chain links TRBV4-1 with TRBJ2-5; TRBD2 aligns across 10 bases. CDR3 size: 17 residues. The J segment lost 2 bases and the V segment lost 1 base, leaving 7 bases of the junction unmatched. Germline CDR1 and CDR2: MGHRA and YSYEKL. The CDR3 nucleotides read TGCGCCAGCAGCCAAGTTAGTAGCGGGGGGTTACAAGAGACCCAGTACTTC. This sequence encodes CASSQVSSGGLQETQYF.

The chain recombines TRBV7-2 with TRBJ2-2, with no clear D. Germline CDR1 and CDR2: SGHTA and FQGNSA. This CDR3 is 17 amino acids long. V was cut by 1 base and J by 5 bases, with 17 bases left in between. The CDR3 loop reads CASSLVVLSLRTGELFF. The CDR3 DNA is TGTGCCAGCAGCTTAGTTGTTTTAAGCTTGAGGACCGGGGAGCTGTTTTTT.

This clonotype was observed a few times. V is TRBV11-3 and J is TRBJ2-1; 7 bases are a match to TRBD2. The V and J ends lost 1 base and 4 bases, in that order; junction bases with no gene match: 7. CDR3 length: 16 residues. CDR1 and CDR2 (germline): SGHNT, YENEEA. CDR3 sequence (DNA): TGTGCCAGCAGCTTAGGTTCTAGCGGAGCTTACAATGAGCAGTTCTTC. It codes for CASSLGSSGAYNEQFF. The full variable domain, in which reference TRBV11-3 and TRBJ2-1 provide the parts outside the CDR3, is EAGVVQSPRYKIIEKKQPVAFWCNPISGHNTLYWYLQNLGQGPELLIRYENEEAVDDSQLPKDRFSAERLKGVDSTLKIQPAELGDSAVYLCASSLGSSGAYNEQFFGPGTRLTVL.

This clonotype occurred a few times. The chain is built from TRBV4-1 and TRBJ1-4; no reliable D call. The V end lost 1 base, the J end lost 4 bases, and 13 bases lay between the germline ends. The CDR3 loop spans 16 amino acids. From germline, CDR1 is MGHRA and CDR2 YSYEKL. DNA for the CDR3: TGCGCCAGCAGCCAAGTAGGCGTCATTGTTAATGAAAAACTGTTTTTT. As protein: CASSQVGVIVNEKLFF.

V gene TRBV12-3 or TRBV12-4 combines with J gene TRBJ2-1, with D perhaps matching TRBD1 (6 bases). The CDR3 covers 15 residues. Between the trimmed V and J ends, which lost 6 bases and 7 bases, there was a span of 19 bases. DNA for the CDR3: TGTGCCAGCAGCCTCCAGGGGATCAAGGGGAATGAGCAGTTCTTC. Protein sequence: CASSLQGIKGNEQFF.

This clonotype was observed a few times. This chain connects TRBV9 to TRBJ1-1, with D tentatively TRBD1 (5 bases). CDR3 length: 14 amino acids. Trimming stripped 4 bases from V and 4 bases from J, with 14 bases between. The germline gives CDR1 SGDLS, CDR2 YYNGEE. In DNA, the CDR3 is TGTGCCAGCAGCACCGAGGGGTTGGGCACTGAAGCTTTCTTT. Residues: CASSTEGLGTEAFF.